A single sample gave rise to the 10 T cell receptor beta chains below, sequenced in a study of blood T cell repertoires in COVID-19. The table came from immunoSEQ multiplex PCR; TCRdb's copy has only in-frame clones and leaves some out. The table has approximately 470,000 clones, approximately 86% seen once; the top ten hold 0.7%. Sequencing was carried out using PBMCs or T cells enriched from blood (not recorded which). The receptors were sampled from a woman under 30 who had recovered from COVID-19.

The V gene is TRBV29-1, the J gene TRBJ2-2; the match to TRBD1 covers 11 bases. CDR1 SQVTM and CDR2 ANQGSEA come from the germline V gene. The CDR3 extends over 15 amino acids. Trimming removed 4 bases from V and 0 bases from J; junction bases left unmatched: 1. Written as DNA, the CDR3 is TGCAGCGTTGGGGACAGGGGGGCGAACACCGGGGAGCTGTTTTTT. Encoded protein: CSVGDRGANTGELFF.

V is TRBV18 and J is TRBJ1-5; 7 bases map to TRBD1. Germline CDR1 reads KGHSH; CDR2 reads LQKENI. Trimming cost V 1 base and J 3 bases; bases outside gene matches: 6. The CDR3 is 16 residues long. The CDR3 reads CASSPLGGQTNQPQHF. CDR3 nucleotide sequence: TGTGCCAGCTCACCACTGGGGGGACAGACCAATCAGCCCCAGCATTTT.

The genes are TRBV9 and TRBJ1-5; D might be TRBD1 (6 bases). Germline CDR1 and CDR2: SGDLS and YYNGEE. Trimming took 4 bases from V and 1 from J, leaving 12 bases between them. The CDR3 is 15 residues long. The CDR3 region has the DNA TGTGCCAGCAGCCCGACAGGACAGAGCAATCAGCCCCAGCATTTT. Translation gives CASSPTGQSNQPQHF.

The gene calls are TRBV27 and TRBJ2-7; 7 bases are a match to TRBD2. Germline-derived CDR1 and CDR2 are MNHEY and SMNVEV (reference sequence). The CDR3 sequence is 15 residues long. V lost 5 bases and J lost 4; bases outside the gene matches: 11. This CDR3 reads CASSPRPRGVYEQYF. CDR3 sequence (DNA): TGTGCCAGCAGTCCCCGGCCCCGGGGGGTGTACGAGCAGTACTTC.

This clone was observed a handful of times. This sequence joins TRBV10-1 and TRBJ2-7; 9 bases match TRBD1. The germline V gene encodes CDR1 WNHNN and CDR2 SYGVQD (reference sequence). There are 15 residues in the CDR3. Trimming at V came to 1 base and at J to 3 bases, leaving 4 bases not matched to a gene. CDR3 loop: CASSEYPGQGYEQYF. In DNA, the CDR3 is TGCGCCAGCAGTGAGTATCCGGGACAGGGCTACGAGCAGTACTTC.

The chain links TRBV28 to TRBJ1-2; D possibly corresponds to TRBD1 (5 bases). V dropped 6 bases and J dropped 4 bases, with 12 bases sitting between them. Per germline, CDR1 MDHEN and CDR2 SYDVKM. This CDR3 is 13 amino acids long. The CDR3 sequence is CASRQTDPYGYTF. DNA for the CDR3: TGTGCCAGCAGGCAGACAGACCCCTATGGCTACACCTTC.

This chain links TRBV2 with TRBJ2-2; D not resolved. V dropped 5 bases and J dropped 6 bases, with 4 bases sitting between them. The CDR3 consists of 11 residues. In germline, CDR1 is SNHLY, CDR2 FYNNEI. The CDR3 is CASSLAGELFF. CDR3 DNA sequence: TGTGCCAGCAGTCTAGCCGGGGAGCTGTTTTTT.

This clone showed up just once. The rearrangement joins TRBV19 to TRBJ2-3; D gene ambiguous. The V end was cut by 3 bases, the J end by 2 bases, with 12 bases between. Germline CDR1 and CDR2: LNHDA and SQIVND (reference sequence). The CDR3 extends over 15 amino acids. The chain's CDR3 is CASSMAGSPTDTQYF. As DNA, the CDR3 is TGTGCCAGTAGTATGGCAGGTAGTCCCACAGATACGCAGTATTTT.

Concerning this clone itself: This same CDR3 is encoded by further DNA sequences in the sample. The CDR3 loop is CASSLGQGPETQYF. The CDR3 coding sequence is TGCGCCAGCAGCTTGGGACAGGGGCCAGAGACCCAGTACTTC. The J gene is TRBJ2-5, the V gene TRBV5-1; TRBD1 matches at 8 bases. Looked up from germline, CDR1 is SGHRS and CDR2 is YFSETQ. The length of the CDR3 is 14 residues. V was clipped by 0 bases and J by 4 bases; unmatched bases: 2. The full variable domain, completed using reference TRBV5-1 and TRBJ2-5, is KAGVTQTPRYLIKTRGQQVTLSCSPISGHRSVSWYQQTPGQGLQFLFEYFSETQRNKGNFPGRFSGRQFSNSRSEMNVSTLELGDSALYLCASSLGQGPETQYFGPGTRLLVL.

The chain couples TRBV11-2 to TRBJ1-4; 11 bases agree with TRBD1. Losses at the gene ends were 5 bases for V and 7 bases for J; bases not matched to a gene: 6. The CDR3 spans 15 residues. From germline, CDR1 is SGHAT and CDR2 FQNNGV. CDR3 sequence: CASSPTGTGGEKLFF. DNA of the CDR3: TGTGCCAGCAGCCCGACCGGGACAGGGGGTGAAAAACTGTTTTTT. The full variable domain, in which reference TRBV11-2 and TRBJ1-4 provide the parts outside the CDR3, is EAGVAQSPRYKIIEKRQSVAFWCNPISGHATLYWYQQILGQGPKLLIQFQNNGVVDDSQLPKDRFSAERLKGVDSTLKIQPAKLEDSAVYLCASSPTGTGGEKLFFGSGTQLSVL.